Listed below are T cell receptor beta chains from one sample, sequenced in a study of CD8+CD57+ T cells in acquired aplastic anemia. TCRdb reanalysed the reads using MiXCR and keeps one entry per CDR3 protein. The data show tens of thousands of distinct CDR3 sequences, with around 70% seen just once and roughly 80% held by the top ten. Sample: sorted CD4+, CD8+, or CD8+CD57+ T cells (not recorded which) from PBMCs. The receptors derive from a human donor with aplastic anemia. CDR3s leave out the opening cysteine and the closing phenylalanine or tryptophan. Where a row states a size, it is once, few, many or the class of an expanded clone; other rows omit it.

V,J,size,CDR3
TRBV4-1,TRBJ2-2,NA,ASSQGRRTGELF
TRBV24-1,TRBJ2-2,NA,ATSDLRQGIGELF
TRBV19,TRBJ2-1,NA,ASSPGLAGSSYNEQF
TRBV24-1,TRBJ1-1,NA,ATSDTGLTGTNTEAF
TRBV7-9,TRBJ1-1,NA,ASSGLEAF
TRBV29-1,TRBJ2-7,NA,SVSWGGSYEQY
TRBV5-1,TRBJ2-2,NA,ASKSGGNTGELF
TRBV7-6,TRBJ2-7,NA,ASSLQNYEQY
TRBV15,TRBJ1-6,NA,ATSRVRGDLPLH
TRBV7-9,TRBJ2-1,NA,ASTWGFHEQF
TRBV7-9,TRBJ2-7,few,ASDAQGHTYEQY
TRBV7-8,TRBJ2-7,few,ASSQVYEQY
TRBV5-1,TRBJ2-4,few,ASSDRLAKNIQY
TRBV7-9,TRBJ2-7,few,ASSFRNYRVHEQY
TRBV24-1,TRBJ2-3,once,ATSELGQGGTDTQY
TRBV10-3,TRBJ2-7,NA,ATSGGGYEQY
TRBV10-2,TRBJ1-1,NA,ASSGTGGRNTEAF
TRBV27,TRBJ1-2,many,ANYGYT
TRBV14,TRBJ1-1,NA,ASGFLGAEAF
TRBV29-1,TRBJ2-1,few,SVDRAGKNEQF
TRBV15,TRBJ2-5,few,ATSRDDRGASQETQY
TRBV19,TRBJ2-1,NA,ATNQGTAVFF
TRBV19,TRBJ1-2,once,ATHRGDRGYT
TRBV5-1,TRBJ2-5,few,ASSQSRTSGSSQETQY
TRBV7-9,TRBJ1-1,NA,ASSFDLLTEAF
TRBV7-2,TRBJ2-7,NA,ASSLVGQGIDEQY
TRBV20-1,TRBJ1-2,NA,SARDASNYGYT
TRBV6-1,TRBJ2-1,NA,ASRPDSLAGVGEQF
TRBV2,TRBJ2-7,NA,ASLGTGTSYRPYEQY
TRBV24-1,TRBJ2-3,NA,ATSDLYQGGEADTQY
TRBV7-9,TRBJ2-5,NA,ASSLVGRETQY
TRBV29-1,TRBJ2-7,NA,SARVRGRPYEQY
TRBV29-1,TRBJ2-1,NA,SVETWGAYNEQF
TRBV2,TRBJ2-1,NA,ASKTTWTGVYNEQF
TRBV20-1,TRBJ2-3,NA,SARDDWTSTDTQY
TRBV11-2,TRBJ2-7,NA,ASSSVAGGHEQY
TRBV15,TRBJ2-7,NA,ATSRVRGGETYEQY
TRBV20-1,TRBJ1-5,NA,SARDRDNSNQPQH
TRBV15,TRBJ2-7,NA,ASSGLAGRYEQY
TRBV10-3,TRBJ2-5,NA,ATGWREEETQY
TRBV10-1,TRBJ2-3,NA,ASSEELGSTDTQY
TRBV15,TRBJ1-5,NA,ATSAHRDSNQPQH
TRBV7-9,TRBJ2-7,NA,AGDGISSYEQY